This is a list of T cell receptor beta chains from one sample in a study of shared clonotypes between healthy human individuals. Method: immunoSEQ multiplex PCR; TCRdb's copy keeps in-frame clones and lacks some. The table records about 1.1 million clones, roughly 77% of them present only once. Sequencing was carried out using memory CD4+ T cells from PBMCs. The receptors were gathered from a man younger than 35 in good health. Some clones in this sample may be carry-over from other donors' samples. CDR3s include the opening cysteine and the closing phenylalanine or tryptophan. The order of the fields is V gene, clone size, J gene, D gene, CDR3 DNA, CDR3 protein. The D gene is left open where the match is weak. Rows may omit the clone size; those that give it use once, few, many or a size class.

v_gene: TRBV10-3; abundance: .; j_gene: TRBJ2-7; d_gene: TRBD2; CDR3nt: TGTGCCGTCTCATCCGGGGGGGCGATCAACTACGAGCAGTACTTC; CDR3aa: CAVSSGGAINYEQYF
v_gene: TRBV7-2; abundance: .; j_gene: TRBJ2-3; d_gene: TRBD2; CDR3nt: TGTGCCAGCAGCTTTCTTAGCGGGAGCTGGGCAGATACGCAGTATTTT; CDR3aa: CASSFLSGSWADTQYF
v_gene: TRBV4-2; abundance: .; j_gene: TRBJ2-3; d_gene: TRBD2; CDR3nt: TGTGCCAGCACGGAATATTCGACTAGCGGGAGCACAGATACGCAGTATTTT; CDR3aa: CASTEYSTSGSTDTQYF
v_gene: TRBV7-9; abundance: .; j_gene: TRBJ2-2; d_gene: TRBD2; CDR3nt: TGTGCCAGCAGCCCGGATAGCGGGAGCCGGAACACCGGGGAGCTGTTTTTT; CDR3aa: CASSPDSGSRNTGELFF
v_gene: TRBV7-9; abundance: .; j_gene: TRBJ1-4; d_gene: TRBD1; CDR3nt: TGTGCCAGCAGCTTGCGGACAGGGGGAAGATCAACTAATGAAAAACTGTTTTTT; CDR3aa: CASSLRTGGRSTNEKLFF
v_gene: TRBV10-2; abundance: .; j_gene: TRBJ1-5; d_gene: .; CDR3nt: TGCGCCAGCAGTGAGTCAGGATACAATCAGCCCCAGCATTTT; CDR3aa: CASSESGYNQPQHF
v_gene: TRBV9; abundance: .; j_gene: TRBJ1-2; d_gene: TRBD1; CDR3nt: TGTGCCAGCAGCGCCTCCTGGGGACAGGGGGCAGCTAACTATGGCTACACCTTC; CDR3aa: CASSASWGQGAANYGYTF
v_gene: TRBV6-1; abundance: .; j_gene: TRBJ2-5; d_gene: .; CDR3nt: TGTGCCAGCAGTGAGCCTTGGAGGCAGGGTGGGGAGACCCAGTACTTC; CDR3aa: CASSEPWRQGGETQYF
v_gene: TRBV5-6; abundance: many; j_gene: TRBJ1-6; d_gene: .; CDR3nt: TGTGCCAGCAGCTTCCGTGGCTCCTATAATTCACCCCTCCACTTT; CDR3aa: CASSFRGSYNSPLHF
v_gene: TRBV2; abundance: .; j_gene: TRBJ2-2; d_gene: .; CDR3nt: TGTGCCAGCCAGAGGGCTAGCAACACCGGGGAGCTGTTTTTT; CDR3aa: CASQRASNTGELFF
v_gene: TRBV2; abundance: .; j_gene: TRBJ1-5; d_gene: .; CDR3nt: TGTGCCAGCAGGCAGGATAGCAATCAGCCCCAGCATTTT; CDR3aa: CASRQDSNQPQHF
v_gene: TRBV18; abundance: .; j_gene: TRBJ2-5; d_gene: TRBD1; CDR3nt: TGTGCCAGCTCACCACAGACAGGGTCCCAAGAGACCCAGTACTTC; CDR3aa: CASSPQTGSQETQYF
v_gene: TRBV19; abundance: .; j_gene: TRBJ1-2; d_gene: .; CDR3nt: TGTGCCAGTAGTGTACCGGGCGGGGGCGGCTATGGCTACACCTTC; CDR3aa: CASSVPGGGGYGYTF
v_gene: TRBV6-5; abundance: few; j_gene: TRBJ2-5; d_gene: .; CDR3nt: TGTGCCAGCAGCCCCCGAGGGCAAGAGACCCAGTACTTC; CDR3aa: CASSPRGQETQYF
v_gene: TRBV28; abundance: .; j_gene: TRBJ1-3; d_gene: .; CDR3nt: TGTGCCAGCAGTTTCCGTCACTGGGGCACCATATATTTT; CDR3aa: CASSFRHWGTIYF
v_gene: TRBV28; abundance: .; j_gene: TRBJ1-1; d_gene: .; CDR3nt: TGTGCCAGCAGTTTAAGTCCAGGGAACACTGAAGCTTTCTTT; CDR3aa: CASSLSPGNTEAFF
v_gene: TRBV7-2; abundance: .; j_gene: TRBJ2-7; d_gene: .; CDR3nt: TGTGCCAGCAGCCGCACGGGAAATGCCTACGAGCAGTACTTC; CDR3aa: CASSRTGNAYEQYF
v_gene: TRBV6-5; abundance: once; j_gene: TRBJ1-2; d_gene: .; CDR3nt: TGTGCCAGCAGCCTAAGACAGGCCGTCTATGGCTACACCTTC; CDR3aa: CASSLRQAVYGYTF
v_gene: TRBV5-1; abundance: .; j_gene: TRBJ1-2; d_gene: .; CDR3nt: TGCGCCAGCAGCCCGGAGCCGGCCCTCAGCTATGGCTACACCTTC; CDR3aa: CASSPEPALSYGYTF
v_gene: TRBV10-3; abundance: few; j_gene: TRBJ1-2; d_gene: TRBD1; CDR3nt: TGTGCCACCCATCCAGGGACAGACTATGGCTACACCTTC; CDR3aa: CATHPGTDYGYTF
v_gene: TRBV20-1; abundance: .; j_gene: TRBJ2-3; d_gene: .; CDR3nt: TGCAGTGCCTCAGATACGCAGTATTTT; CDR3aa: CSASDTQYF
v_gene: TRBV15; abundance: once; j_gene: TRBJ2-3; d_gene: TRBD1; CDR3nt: TGTGCCACCAGCAGAGACGCGTCCACAGGGGCTAGCACAGATACGCAGTATTTT; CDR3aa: CATSRDASTGASTDTQYF
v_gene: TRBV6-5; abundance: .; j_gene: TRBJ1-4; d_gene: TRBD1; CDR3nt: TGTGCCAGCAGTTATGACAGGGGGCCGACTGAAAAACTGTTTTTT; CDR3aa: CASSYDRGPTEKLFF
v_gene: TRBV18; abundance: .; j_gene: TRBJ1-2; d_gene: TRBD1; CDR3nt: TGTGCCAGCTCACCGGGACAGCGAAACTATGGCTACACCTTC; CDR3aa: CASSPGQRNYGYTF
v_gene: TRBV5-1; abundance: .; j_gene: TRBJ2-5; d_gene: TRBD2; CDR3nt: TGCGCCAGCAGCTTGCCAGCGGGAGGTCCCCCACAAGAGACCCAGTACTTC; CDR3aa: CASSLPAGGPPQETQYF
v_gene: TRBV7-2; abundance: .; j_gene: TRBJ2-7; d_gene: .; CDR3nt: TGTGCCAGCAGCTTGGCAGGGGCGACGTCCTACGAGCAGTACTTC; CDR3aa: CASSLAGATSYEQYF
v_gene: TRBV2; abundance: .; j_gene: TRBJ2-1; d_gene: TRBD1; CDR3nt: TGTGCCAGTTCCCAAGACAGGGGGCGCCGAAATGAGCAGTTCTTC; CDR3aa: CASSQDRGRRNEQFF